The present T cell receptor (beta chain) was sequenced within a study of blood T cell repertoires in COVID-19. This CDR3 region has 12 residues. Trimming took 5 bases from V and 6 from J, leaving 10 bases between them. Germline-derived CDR1 and CDR2 are LNHDA and SQIVND (reference sequence). Repertoires were generated with immunoSEQ multiplex PCR, while TCRdb's copy carries only in-frame clones and drops some. The profile shows about 150,000 clones, around four fifths of them singletons. This clonotype was sampled from a woman in her forties who had recovered from COVID-19. The sample comprised PBMCs or T cells enriched from blood (not recorded which). This chain links TRBV19 with TRBJ1-2; tentatively, D is TRBD1 (5 bases). CDR3 region: CASSWQGDGYTF. The CDR3 nucleotides read TGTGCCAGTAGTTGGCAGGGCGATGGCTACACCTTC.